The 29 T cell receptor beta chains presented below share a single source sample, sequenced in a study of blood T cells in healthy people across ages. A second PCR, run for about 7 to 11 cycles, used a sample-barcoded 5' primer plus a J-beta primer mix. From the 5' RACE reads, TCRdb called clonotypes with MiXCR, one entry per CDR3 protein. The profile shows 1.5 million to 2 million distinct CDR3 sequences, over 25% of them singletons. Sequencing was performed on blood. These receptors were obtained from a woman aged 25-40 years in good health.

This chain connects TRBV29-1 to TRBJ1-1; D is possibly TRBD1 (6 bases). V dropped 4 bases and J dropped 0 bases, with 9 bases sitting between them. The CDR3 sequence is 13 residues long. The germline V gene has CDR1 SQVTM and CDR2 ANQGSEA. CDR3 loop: CSVVQGLNTEAFF. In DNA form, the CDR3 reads TGCAGCGTTGTTCAGGGGCTGAACACTGAAGCTTTCTTT.

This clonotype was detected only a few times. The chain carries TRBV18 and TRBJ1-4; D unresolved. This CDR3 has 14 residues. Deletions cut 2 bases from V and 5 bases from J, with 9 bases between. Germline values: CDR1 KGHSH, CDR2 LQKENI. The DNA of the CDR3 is TGTGCCAGCTCACCAGGATCAGAAAATGAAAAACTGTTTTTT. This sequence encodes CASSPGSENEKLFF. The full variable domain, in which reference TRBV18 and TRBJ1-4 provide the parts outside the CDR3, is NAGVMQNPRHLVRRRGQEARLRCSPMKGHSHVYWYRQLPEEGLKFMVYLQKENIIDESGMPKERFSAEFPKEGPSILRIQQVVRGDSAAYFCASSPGSENEKLFFGSGTQLSVL.

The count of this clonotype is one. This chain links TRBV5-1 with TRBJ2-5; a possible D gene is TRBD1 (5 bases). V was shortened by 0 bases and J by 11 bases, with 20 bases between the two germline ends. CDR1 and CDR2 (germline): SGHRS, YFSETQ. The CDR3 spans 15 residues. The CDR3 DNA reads TGCGCCAGCAGCTTGGGGGCAGGGCCTCGCGTGGAGCAGTACTTC. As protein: CASSLGAGPRVEQYF.

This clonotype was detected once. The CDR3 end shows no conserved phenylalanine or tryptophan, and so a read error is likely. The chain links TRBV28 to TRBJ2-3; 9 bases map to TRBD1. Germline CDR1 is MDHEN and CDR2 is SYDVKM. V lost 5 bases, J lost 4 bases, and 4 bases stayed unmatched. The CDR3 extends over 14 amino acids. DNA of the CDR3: TGTGCCAGCAGTGGACAGGGGTGGGCAGATACGCAGTATTGT. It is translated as CASSGQGWADTQYC.

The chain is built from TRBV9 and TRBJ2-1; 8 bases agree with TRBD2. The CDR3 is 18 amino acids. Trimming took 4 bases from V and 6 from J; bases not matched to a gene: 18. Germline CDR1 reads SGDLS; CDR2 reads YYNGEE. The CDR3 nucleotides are TGTGCCAGCAGCCCTGAACCCGGGAGGGCCCCTGGGGGCAATGAGCAGTTCTTC. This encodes CASSPEPGRAPGGNEQFF.

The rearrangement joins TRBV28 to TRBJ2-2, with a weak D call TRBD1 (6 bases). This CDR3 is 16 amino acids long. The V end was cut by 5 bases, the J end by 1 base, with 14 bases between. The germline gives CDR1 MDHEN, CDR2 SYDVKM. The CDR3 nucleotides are TGTGCCAGCAGTCAATGGGGGACACAGAACACCGGGGAGCTGTTTTTT. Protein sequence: CASSQWGTQNTGELFF.

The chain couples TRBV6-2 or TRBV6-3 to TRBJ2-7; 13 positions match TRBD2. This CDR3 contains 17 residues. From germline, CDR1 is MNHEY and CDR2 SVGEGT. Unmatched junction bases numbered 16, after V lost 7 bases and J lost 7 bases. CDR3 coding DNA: TGTGCCAGCATGGGGACTAGCGGGAAGAGCTCCTACAATGAGCAGTACTTC. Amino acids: CASMGTSGKSSYNEQYF.

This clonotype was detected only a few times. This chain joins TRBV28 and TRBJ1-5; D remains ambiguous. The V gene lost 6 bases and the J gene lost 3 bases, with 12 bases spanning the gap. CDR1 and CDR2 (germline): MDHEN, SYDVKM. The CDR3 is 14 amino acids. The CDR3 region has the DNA TGTGCCAGCAGCTCGGACTCCTTCAATCAGCCCCAGCATTTT. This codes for CASSSDSFNQPQHF.

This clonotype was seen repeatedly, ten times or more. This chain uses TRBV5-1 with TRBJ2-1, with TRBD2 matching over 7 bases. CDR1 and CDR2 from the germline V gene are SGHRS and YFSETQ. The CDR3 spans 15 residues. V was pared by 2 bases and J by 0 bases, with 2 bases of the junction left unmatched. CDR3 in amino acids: CASSFGGSSYNEQFF. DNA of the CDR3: TGCGCCAGCAGCTTCGGGGGGAGCTCCTACAATGAGCAGTTCTTC.

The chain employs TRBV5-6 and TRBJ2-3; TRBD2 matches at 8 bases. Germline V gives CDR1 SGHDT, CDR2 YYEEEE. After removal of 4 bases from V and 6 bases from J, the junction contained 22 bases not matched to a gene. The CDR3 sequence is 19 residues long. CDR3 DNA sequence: TGTGCCAGCAGCCGTCTGGTGGGGCGGGGGGCCGAGGTGTCCGATACGCAGTATTTT. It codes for CASSRLVGRGAEVSDTQYF.

This CDR3 reads CASALSTGIGYEQYF. For the CDR3, the DNA is TGTGCCAGCGCCCTGTCGACAGGGATAGGATACGAGCAGTACTTC. The chain carries TRBV7-2 and TRBJ2-7, with TRBD1 matching over 7 bases. Germline V gene sequence: CDR1 SGHTA, CDR2 FQGNSA. After removal of 8 bases from V and 4 bases from J, the junction contained 14 bases not matched to a gene. The CDR3 is 15 amino acids.

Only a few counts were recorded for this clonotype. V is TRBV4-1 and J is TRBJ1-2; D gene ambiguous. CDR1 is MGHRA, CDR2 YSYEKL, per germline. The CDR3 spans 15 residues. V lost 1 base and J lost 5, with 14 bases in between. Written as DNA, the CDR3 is TGCGCCAGCAGCCAAGGCGTTCTGGACGCGTATGGCTACACCTTC. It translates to CASSQGVLDAYGYTF.

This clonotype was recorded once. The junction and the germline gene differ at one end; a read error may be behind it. In DNA, the CDR3 is TGCAGCACCGGGGACCAAGAGGCCCAGTACTTC. Amino acids: CSTGDQEAQYF. This chain links TRBV29-1 with TRBJ2-5; D tentatively fits TRBD1 or TRBD2 (5 bases each). Per the germline V gene, CDR1 is SQVTM and CDR2 is ANQGSEA. The CDR3 sequence is 11 residues long.

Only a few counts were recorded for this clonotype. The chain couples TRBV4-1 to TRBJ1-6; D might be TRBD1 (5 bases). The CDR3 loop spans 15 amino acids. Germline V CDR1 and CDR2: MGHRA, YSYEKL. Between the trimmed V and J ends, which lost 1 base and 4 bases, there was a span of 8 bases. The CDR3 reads CASSQGPGYNSPLHF. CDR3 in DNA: TGCGCCAGCAGCCAAGGTCCAGGGTATAATTCACCCCTCCACTTT.

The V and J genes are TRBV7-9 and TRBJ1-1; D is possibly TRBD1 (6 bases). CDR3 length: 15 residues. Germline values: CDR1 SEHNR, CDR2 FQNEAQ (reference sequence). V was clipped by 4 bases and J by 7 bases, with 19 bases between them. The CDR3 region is CASSSNRDTRDEAFF. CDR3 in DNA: TGTGCCAGCAGCTCTAACCGGGACACGAGGGATGAAGCTTTCTTT.

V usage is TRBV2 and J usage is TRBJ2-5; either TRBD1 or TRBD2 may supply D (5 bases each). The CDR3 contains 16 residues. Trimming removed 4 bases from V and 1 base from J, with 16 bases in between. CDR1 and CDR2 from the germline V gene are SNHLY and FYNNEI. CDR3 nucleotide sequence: TGTGCCAGCAGTGTTGAGGGGTATGGGATCCAAGAGACCCAGTACTTC. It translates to CASSVEGYGIQETQYF.

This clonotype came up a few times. The CDR3 region is CSARGYTDVETQYF. The CDR3 DNA reads as TGCAGTGCTAGGGGGTACACGGATGTGGAGACCCAGTACTTC. V is TRBV20-1 and J is TRBJ2-5; D gene unclear. CDR1 DFQATT and CDR2 SNEGSKA come from the germline V gene (reference sequence). This CDR3 has 14 residues. V lost 3 bases and J lost 5, with 16 bases in between.

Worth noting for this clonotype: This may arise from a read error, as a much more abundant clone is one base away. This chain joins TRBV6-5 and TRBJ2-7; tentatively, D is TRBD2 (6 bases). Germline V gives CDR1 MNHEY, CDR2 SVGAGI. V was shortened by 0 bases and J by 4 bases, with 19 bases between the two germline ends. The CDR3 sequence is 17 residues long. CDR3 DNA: TGTGCCAGCAGTTACTCCCCCGCCGGGGGTGGAGGATACGAGCAGTACTTC. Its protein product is CASSYSPAGGGGYEQYF.

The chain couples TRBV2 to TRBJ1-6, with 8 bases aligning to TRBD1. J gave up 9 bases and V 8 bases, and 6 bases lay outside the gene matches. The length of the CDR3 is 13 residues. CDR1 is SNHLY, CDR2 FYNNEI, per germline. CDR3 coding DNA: TGTGCCAGCCAGGGGGCAGAAGTTTCACCCCTCCACTTT. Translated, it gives CASQGAEVSPLHF.

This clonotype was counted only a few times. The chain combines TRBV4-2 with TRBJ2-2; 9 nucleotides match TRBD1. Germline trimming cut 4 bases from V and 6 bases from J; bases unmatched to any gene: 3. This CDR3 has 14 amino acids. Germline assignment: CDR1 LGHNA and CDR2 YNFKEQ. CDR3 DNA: TGTGCCAGCAGCCGGGACAGGGTGTCCGGGGAGCTGTTTTTT. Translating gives CASSRDRVSGELFF.

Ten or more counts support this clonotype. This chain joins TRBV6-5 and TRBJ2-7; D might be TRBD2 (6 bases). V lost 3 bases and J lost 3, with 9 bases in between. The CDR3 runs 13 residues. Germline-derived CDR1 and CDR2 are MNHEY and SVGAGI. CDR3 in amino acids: CASSYREYYEQYF. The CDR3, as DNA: TGTGCCAGCAGTTATCGGGAGTACTACGAGCAGTACTTC.

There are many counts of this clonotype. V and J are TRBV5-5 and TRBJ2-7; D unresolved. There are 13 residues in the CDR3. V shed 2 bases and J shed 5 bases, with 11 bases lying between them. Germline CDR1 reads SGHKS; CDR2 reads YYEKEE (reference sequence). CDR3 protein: CASSFDLLDEQYF. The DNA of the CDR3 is TGTGCCAGCAGCTTCGACTTACTCGACGAGCAGTACTTC.

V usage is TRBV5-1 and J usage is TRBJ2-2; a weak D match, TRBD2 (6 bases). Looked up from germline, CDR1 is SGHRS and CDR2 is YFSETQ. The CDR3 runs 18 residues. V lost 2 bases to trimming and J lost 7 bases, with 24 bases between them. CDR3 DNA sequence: TGCGCCAGCAGCTTCAGGGCCCTCCGGGACTCCACCAACGGGGAGCTGTTTTTT. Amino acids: CASSFRALRDSTNGELFF.

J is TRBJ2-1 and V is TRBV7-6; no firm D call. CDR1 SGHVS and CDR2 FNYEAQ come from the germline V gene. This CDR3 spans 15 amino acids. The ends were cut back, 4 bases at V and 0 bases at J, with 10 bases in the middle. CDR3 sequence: CASSSTVSSYNEQFF. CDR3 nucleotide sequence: TGTGCCAGCAGCTCAACGGTTAGCTCCTACAATGAGCAGTTCTTC.

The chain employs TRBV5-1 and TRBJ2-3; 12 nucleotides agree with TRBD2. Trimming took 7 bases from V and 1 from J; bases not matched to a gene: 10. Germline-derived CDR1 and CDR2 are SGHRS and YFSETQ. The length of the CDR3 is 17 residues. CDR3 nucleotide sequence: TGCGCCAGCTTACTAGCGGGGGGCTCTTCCGGCACAGATACGCAGTATTTT. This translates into CASLLAGGSSGTDTQYF. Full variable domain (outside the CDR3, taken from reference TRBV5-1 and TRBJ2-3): KAGVTQTPRYLIKTRGQQVTLSCSPISGHRSVSWYQQTPGQGLQFLFEYFSETQRNKGNFPGRFSGRQFSNSRSEMNVSTLELGDSALYLCASLLAGGSSGTDTQYFGPGTRLTVL.

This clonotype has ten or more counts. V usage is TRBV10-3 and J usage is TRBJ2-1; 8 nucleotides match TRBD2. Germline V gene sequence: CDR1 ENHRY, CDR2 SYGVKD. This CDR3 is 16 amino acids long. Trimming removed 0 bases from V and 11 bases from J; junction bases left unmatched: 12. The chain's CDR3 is CAISESKKREIGKQFF. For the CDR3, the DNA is TGTGCCATCAGTGAGTCAAAAAAGCGGGAGATCGGTAAGCAGTTCTTC.

This CDR3 is CASSLAAGEEKLFF. For the CDR3, the DNA is TGTGCCAGCAGCTTAGCGGCCGGGGAAGAAAAACTGTTTTTT. The chain combines TRBV7-9 with TRBJ1-4; D not resolved. V shed 0 bases and J shed 8 bases, with 10 bases lying between them. The CDR3 length is 14 residues. The germline V gene has CDR1 SEHNR and CDR2 FQNEAQ (reference sequence). Full variable domain (remainder filled in from reference TRBV7-9 and TRBJ1-4): DTGVSQNPRHKITKRGQNVTFRCDPISEHNRLYWYRQTLGQGPEFLTYFQNEAQLEKSRLLSDRFSAERPKGSFSTLEIQRTEQGDSAMYLCASSLAAGEEKLFFGSGTQLSVL.

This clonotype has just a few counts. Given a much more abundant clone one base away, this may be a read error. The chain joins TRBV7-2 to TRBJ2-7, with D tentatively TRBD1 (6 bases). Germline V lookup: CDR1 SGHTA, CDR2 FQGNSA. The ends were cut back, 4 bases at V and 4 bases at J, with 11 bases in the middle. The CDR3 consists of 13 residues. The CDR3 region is CASSSEQGYEQYF. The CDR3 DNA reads TGTGCCAGCAGCTCTGAACAGGGTTACGAGCAGTACTTC.

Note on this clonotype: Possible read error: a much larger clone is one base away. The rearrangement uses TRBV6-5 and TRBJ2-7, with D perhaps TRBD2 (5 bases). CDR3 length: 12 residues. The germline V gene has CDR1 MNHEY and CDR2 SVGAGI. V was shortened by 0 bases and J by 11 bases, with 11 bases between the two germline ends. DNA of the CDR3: TGTGCCAGCAGTTACTCGAGGACTGCGGAGTACTTC. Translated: CASSYSRTAEYF.